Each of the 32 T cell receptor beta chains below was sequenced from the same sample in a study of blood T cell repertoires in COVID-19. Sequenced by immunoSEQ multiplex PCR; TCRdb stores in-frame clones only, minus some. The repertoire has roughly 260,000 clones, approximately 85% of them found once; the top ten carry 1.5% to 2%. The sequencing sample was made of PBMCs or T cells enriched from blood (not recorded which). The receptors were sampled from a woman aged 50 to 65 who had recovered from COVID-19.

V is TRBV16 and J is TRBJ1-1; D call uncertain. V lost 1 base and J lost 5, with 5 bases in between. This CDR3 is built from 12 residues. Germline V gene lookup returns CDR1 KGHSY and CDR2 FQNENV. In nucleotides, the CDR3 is TGTGCCAGCAGCCAATTGGCAACTGAAGCTTTCTTT. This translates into CASSQLATEAFF.

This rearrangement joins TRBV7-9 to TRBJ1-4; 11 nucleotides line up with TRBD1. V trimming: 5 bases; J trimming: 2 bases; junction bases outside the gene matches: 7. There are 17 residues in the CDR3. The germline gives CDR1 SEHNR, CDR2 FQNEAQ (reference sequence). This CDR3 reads CASSPWTGGATNEKLFF. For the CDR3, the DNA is TGTGCCAGCAGCCCGTGGACAGGGGGCGCCACTAATGAAAAACTGTTTTTT.

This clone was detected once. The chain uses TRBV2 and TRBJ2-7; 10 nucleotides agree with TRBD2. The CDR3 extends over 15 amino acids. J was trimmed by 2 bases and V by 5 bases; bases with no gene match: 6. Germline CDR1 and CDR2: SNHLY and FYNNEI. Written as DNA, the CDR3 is TGTGCCAGCAGTTCCCTAGCGGGGGTTCCCTACGAGCAGTACTTC. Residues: CASSSLAGVPYEQYF.

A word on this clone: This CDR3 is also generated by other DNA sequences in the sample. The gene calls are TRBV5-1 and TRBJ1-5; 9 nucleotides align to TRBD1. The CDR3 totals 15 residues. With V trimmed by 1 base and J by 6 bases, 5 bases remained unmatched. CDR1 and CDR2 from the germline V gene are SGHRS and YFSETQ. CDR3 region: CASSLSGQGGQPQHF. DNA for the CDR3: TGCGCCAGCAGCTTGTCGGGACAGGGAGGTCAGCCCCAGCATTTT.

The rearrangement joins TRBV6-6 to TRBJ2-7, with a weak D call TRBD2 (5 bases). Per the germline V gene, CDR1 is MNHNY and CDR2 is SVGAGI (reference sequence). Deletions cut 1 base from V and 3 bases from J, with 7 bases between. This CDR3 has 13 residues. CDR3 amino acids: CASSYYEGYEQYF. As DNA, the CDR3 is TGTGCCAGCAGTTACTATGAGGGCTACGAGCAGTACTTC.

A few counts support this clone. CDR3 nucleotide sequence: TGTGCCAGCAGCCCTTACACAGATACGCAGTATTTT. Amino acids: CASSPYTDTQYF. This sequence joins TRBV7-2 and TRBJ2-3; no definite D call. Per germline, CDR1 SGHTA and CDR2 FQGNSA. The V and J ends lost 5 bases and 2 bases respectively, with 5 bases between them. The CDR3 covers 12 residues.

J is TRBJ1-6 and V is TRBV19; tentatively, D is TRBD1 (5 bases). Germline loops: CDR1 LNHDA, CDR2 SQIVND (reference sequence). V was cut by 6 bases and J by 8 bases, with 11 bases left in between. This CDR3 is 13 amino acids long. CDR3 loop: CASSRVMDSPLHF. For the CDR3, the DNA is TGTGCCAGTAGCAGGGTCATGGATTCACCCCTCCACTTT. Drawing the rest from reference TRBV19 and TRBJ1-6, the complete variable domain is DGGITQSPKYLFRKEGQNVTLSCEQNLNHDAMYWYRQDPGQGLRLIYYSQIVNDFQKGDIAEGYSVSREKKESFPLTVTSAQKNPTAFYLCASSRVMDSPLHFGNGTRLTVT.

DNA of the CDR3: TGTGCCAGCAGTGAAAGGAGGGTATCCTCTGGGGCCAACGTCCTGACTTTC. Translation gives CASSERRVSSGANVLTF. The chain joins TRBV2 to TRBJ2-6; D perhaps matches TRBD2 (6 bases). The CDR3 spans 17 residues. Trimming stripped 2 bases from V and 0 bases from J, with 11 bases between. Germline V gene sequence: CDR1 SNHLY, CDR2 FYNNEI.

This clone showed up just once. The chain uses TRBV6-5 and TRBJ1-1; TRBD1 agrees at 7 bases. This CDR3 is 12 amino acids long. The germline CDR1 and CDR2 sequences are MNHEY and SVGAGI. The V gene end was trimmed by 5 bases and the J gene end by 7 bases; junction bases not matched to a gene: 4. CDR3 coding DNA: TGTGCCAGCAGTCCCGGGACAGATGAAGCTTTCTTT. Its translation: CASSPGTDEAFF.

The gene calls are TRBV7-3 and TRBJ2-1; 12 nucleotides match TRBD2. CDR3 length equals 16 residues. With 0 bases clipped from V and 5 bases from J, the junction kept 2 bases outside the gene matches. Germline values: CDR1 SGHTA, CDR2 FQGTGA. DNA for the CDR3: TGTGCCAGCAGCTTAACGGGACTAGCGGGTAACAATGAGCAGTTCTTC. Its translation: CASSLTGLAGNNEQFF.

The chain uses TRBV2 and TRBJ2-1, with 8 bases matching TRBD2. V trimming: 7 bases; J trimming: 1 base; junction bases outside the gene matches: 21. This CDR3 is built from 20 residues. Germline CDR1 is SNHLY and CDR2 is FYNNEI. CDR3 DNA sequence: TGTGCCAGCAATCCCGGACGGGGCAAGAGGAGCGGGGGTTCCTACAATGAGCAGTTCTTC. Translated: CASNPGRGKRSGGSYNEQFF.

CDR3 sequence: CASSDFRSSYEQYF. The CDR3 bases are TGTGCCAGCAGTGATTTTCGGTCTTCATACGAGCAGTACTTC. J is TRBJ2-7 and V is TRBV2; no clear D. CDR1 is SNHLY and CDR2 is FYNNEI in the germline V gene. V lost 3 bases to trimming and J lost 4 bases, with 13 bases between them. The CDR3 spans 14 residues.

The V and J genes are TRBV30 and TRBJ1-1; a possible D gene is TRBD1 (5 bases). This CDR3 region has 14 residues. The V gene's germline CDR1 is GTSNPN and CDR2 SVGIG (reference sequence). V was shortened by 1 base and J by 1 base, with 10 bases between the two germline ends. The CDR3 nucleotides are TGTGCCTGGAGTGAGGGGCTTTGGAACACTGAAGCTTTCTTT. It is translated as CAWSEGLWNTEAFF.

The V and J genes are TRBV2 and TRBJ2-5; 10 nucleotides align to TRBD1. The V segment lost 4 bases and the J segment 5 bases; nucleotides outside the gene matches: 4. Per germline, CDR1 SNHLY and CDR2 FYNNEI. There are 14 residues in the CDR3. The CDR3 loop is CASSGTGGRETQYF. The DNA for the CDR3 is TGTGCCAGCAGTGGGACAGGGGGTAGGGAGACCCAGTACTTC.

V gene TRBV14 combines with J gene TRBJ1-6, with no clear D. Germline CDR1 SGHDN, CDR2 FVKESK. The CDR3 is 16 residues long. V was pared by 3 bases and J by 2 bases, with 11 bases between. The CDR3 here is CASSHRGWPYNSPLHF. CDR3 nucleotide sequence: TGTGCCAGCAGCCACAGAGGGTGGCCCTATAATTCACCCCTCCACTTT.

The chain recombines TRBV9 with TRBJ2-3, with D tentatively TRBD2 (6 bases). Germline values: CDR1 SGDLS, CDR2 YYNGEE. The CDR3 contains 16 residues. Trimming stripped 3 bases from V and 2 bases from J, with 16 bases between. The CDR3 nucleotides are TGTGCCAGCAGCGCCCAGAGCGGGCCGCCCACAGATACGCAGTATTTT. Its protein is CASSAQSGPPTDTQYF.

The CDR3 region has the DNA TGCGCCAGCAGCTTGGCCGGGGTCAGCTCCTATAATTCACCCCTCCACTTT. It is translated as CASSLAGVSSYNSPLHF. J is TRBJ1-6 and V is TRBV5-1; D is unclear. Between the trimmed V and J ends, which lost 0 bases and 0 bases, there was a span of 10 bases. The CDR3 consists of 17 residues. The germline V gene has CDR1 SGHRS and CDR2 YFSETQ.

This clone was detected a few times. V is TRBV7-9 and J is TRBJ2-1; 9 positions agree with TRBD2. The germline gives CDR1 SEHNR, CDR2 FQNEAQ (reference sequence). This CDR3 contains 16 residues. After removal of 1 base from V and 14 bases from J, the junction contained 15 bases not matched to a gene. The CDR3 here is CASSLGLAGTACLEFF. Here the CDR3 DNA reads TGTGCCAGCAGCTTAGGGCTAGCGGGAACCGCGTGCCTGGAGTTCTTC.

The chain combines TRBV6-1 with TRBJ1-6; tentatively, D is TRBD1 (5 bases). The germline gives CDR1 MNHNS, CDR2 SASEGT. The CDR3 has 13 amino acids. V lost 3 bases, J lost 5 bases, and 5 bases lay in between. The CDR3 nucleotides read TGTGCCAGCAGTGACAGGGATAATTCACCCCTCCACTTT. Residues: CASSDRDNSPLHF.

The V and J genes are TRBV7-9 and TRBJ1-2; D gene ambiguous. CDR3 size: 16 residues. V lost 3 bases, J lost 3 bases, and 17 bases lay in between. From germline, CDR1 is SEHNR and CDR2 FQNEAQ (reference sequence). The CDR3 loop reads CASSFPLVGIDYGYTF. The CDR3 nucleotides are TGTGCCAGCAGCTTTCCCTTGGTCGGGATAGACTATGGCTACACCTTC.

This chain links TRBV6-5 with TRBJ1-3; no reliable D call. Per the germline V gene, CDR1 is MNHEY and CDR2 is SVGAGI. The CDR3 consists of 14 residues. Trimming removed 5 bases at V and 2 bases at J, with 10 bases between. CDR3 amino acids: CASSPSVTGNTIYF. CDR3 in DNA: TGTGCCAGCAGTCCGTCAGTTACTGGAAACACCATATATTTT.

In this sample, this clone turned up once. This CDR3 is CASSLHSYGYNEQFF. The DNA for the CDR3 is TGTGCCAGCAGCCTCCACTCGTACGGCTACAATGAGCAGTTCTTC. The genes are TRBV11-3 and TRBJ2-1, with no clear D. Germline lookup yields CDR1 SGHNT and CDR2 YENEEA. V was shortened by 5 bases and J by 3 bases, with 14 bases between the two germline ends. The CDR3 sequence is 15 residues long.

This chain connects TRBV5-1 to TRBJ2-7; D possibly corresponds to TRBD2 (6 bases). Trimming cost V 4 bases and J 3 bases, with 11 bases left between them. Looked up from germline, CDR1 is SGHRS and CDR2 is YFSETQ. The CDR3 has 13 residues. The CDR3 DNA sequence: TGCGCCAGCAGCAGGGCGGGGAGCTACGAGCAGTACTTC. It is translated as CASSRAGSYEQYF.

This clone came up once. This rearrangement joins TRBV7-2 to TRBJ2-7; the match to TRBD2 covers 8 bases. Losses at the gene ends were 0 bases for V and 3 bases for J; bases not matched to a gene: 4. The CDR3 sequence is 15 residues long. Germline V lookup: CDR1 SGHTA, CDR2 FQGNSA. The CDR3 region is CASSLARGESYEQYF. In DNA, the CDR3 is TGTGCCAGCAGCTTAGCGCGGGGGGAAAGCTACGAGCAGTACTTC.

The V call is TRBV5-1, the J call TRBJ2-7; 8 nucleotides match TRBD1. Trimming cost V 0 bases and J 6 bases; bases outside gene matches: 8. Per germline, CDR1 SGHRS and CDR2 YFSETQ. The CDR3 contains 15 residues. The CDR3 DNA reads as TGCGCCAGCAGCTTGGCGGGACAGGACTTGGGCGAGCAGTACTTC. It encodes CASSLAGQDLGEQYF.

CDR3 nucleotide sequence: TGTGCCATCAGTGCTAGGGACTACCTCACAGATACGCAGTATTTT. Translating it yields CAISARDYLTDTQYF. This chain uses TRBV10-3 with TRBJ2-3; TRBD2 matches at 7 bases. The V segment lost 4 bases and the J segment 2 bases; nucleotides outside the gene matches: 6. The CDR3 has 15 residues. Germline V gives CDR1 ENHRY, CDR2 SYGVKD.

CDR3 protein: CASQDRGRAGANVLTF. CDR3 DNA: TGTGCCAGTCAGGACAGGGGGCGTGCTGGGGCCAACGTCCTGACTTTC. This chain links TRBV19 with TRBJ2-6; TRBD1 aligns across 11 bases. Per germline, CDR1 LNHDA and CDR2 SQIVND (reference sequence). CDR3 size: 16 residues. V trimming: 8 bases; J trimming: 2 bases; junction bases outside the gene matches: 5.

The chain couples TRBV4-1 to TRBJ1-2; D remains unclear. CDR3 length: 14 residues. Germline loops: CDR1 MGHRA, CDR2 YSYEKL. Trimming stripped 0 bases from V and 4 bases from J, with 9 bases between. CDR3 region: CASSQDTESYGYTF. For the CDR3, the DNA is TGCGCCAGCAGCCAAGATACAGAATCCTATGGCTACACCTTC.

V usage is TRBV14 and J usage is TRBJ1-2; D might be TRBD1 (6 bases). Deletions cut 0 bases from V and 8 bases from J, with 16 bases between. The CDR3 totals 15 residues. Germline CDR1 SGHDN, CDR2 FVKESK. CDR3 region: CASSQDWQGTSGYTF. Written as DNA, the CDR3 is TGTGCCAGCAGCCAAGATTGGCAGGGGACCTCCGGCTACACCTTC.

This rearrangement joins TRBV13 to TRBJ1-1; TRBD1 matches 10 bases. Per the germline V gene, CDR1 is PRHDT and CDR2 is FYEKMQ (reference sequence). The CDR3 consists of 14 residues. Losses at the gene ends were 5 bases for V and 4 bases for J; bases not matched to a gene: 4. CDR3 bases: TGTGCCAGCAGCGGGACAGGGGTTTTCACTGAAGCTTTCTTT. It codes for CASSGTGVFTEAFF.

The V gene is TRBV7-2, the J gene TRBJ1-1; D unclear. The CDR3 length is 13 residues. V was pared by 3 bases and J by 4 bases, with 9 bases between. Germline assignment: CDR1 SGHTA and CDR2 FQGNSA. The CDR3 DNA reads TGTGCCAGCAGCTTTTCAGGATTCACTGAAGCTTTCTTT. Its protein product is CASSFSGFTEAFF. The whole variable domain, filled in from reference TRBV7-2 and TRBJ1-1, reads GAGVSQSPSNKVTEKGKDVELRCDPISGHTALYWYRQSLGQGLEFLIYFQGNSAPDKSGLPSDRFSAERTGGSVSTLTIQRTQQEDSAVYLCASSFSGFTEAFFGQGTRLTVV.

CDR3: CASRLASGINEQFF. CDR3 nucleotide sequence: TGTGCAAGTCGCTTGGCTAGCGGGATAAATGAGCAGTTCTTC. The chain links TRBV12-2 to TRBJ2-1; TRBD2, the table's D call, lacks a check against the DNA. TRBV12-2 is reported as a pseudogene. The CDR3 extends over 14 amino acids.